These T cell receptor beta chains were read from a single sample in a study of graft-versus-host responses after intestinal transplantation. Assay used: immunoSEQ multiplex PCR; TCRdb lists only in-frame clones, some missing. The data hold thousands of clones, with 68% observed a single time. Sample: ileum tissue, taken around 8 weeks after transplant. These receptors all stem from a human patient who received an intestinal transplant, so some T cells may come from the graft donor. CDR3s include the opening cysteine and the closing phenylalanine or tryptophan. Fields, in order: D gene, clone size, J gene, V gene, CDR3 protein, CDR3 DNA. A D gene is named only where the DNA matches it firmly. Clone size is given for some rows only: seen once, a few or many times, or a class if the clone is expanded.

d_call: TRBD1; clone_size: -; j_call: TRBJ1-2; v_call: TRBV7-9; cdr3_aa: CASSPTDRRGYTF; cdr3_nt: TGTGCCAGCAGCCCAACGGACAGGAGGGGCTACACCTTC
d_call: TRBD1; clone_size: -; j_call: TRBJ1-4; v_call: TRBV5-1; cdr3_aa: CASSLAGGRVDDEKLFF; cdr3_nt: TGCGCCAGCAGCTTGGCAGGGGGCAGGGTAGATGATGAAAAACTGTTTTTT
d_call: -; clone_size: -; j_call: TRBJ1-3; v_call: TRBV11-1; cdr3_aa: CASSPFRDRRNTIYF; cdr3_nt: TGTGCCAGCAGCCCGTTTCGTGACAGAAGAAACACCATATATTTT
d_call: TRBD1; clone_size: -; j_call: TRBJ2-1; v_call: TRBV19; cdr3_aa: CAAGGDEQFF; cdr3_nt: TGTGCCGCAGGGGGCGATGAGCAGTTCTTC
d_call: -; clone_size: -; j_call: TRBJ2-3; v_call: TRBV2; cdr3_aa: CASSEDRQNTDTQYF; cdr3_nt: TGTGCCAGCAGTGAAGACAGGCAGAACACAGATACGCAGTATTTT
d_call: -; clone_size: -; j_call: TRBJ1-1; v_call: TRBV6-5; cdr3_aa: CASSITEINTEAFF; cdr3_nt: TGTGCCAGCAGTATTACAGAGATCAACACTGAAGCTTTCTTT
d_call: -; clone_size: -; j_call: TRBJ2-5; v_call: TRBV20-1; cdr3_aa: CSAPGGETQYF; cdr3_nt: TGCAGTGCGCCCGGGGGAGAGACCCAGTACTTC
d_call: -; clone_size: -; j_call: TRBJ2-5; v_call: TRBV11-3; cdr3_aa: CASSLGRAGVETQYF; cdr3_nt: TGTGCCAGCAGCTTAGGCAGGGCAGGAGTGGAGACCCAGTACTTC
d_call: TRBD2; clone_size: -; j_call: TRBJ2-1; v_call: TRBV28; cdr3_aa: CASSFSGASYNEQFF; cdr3_nt: TGTGCCAGCAGTTTCAGCGGGGCCTCCTACAATGAGCAGTTCTTC
d_call: TRBD1; clone_size: -; j_call: TRBJ2-2; v_call: TRBV28; cdr3_aa: CASSTRVPRQGAGGELFF; cdr3_nt: TGTGCCAGCAGTACCCGTGTCCCCCGACAGGGGGCAGGCGGGGAGCTGTTTTTT
d_call: -; clone_size: once; j_call: TRBJ2-1; v_call: TRBV10-1; cdr3_aa: CASSRDSSSYNEQFF; cdr3_nt: TGCGCCAGCAGTCGGGACTCAAGCTCCTACAATGAGCAGTTCTTC
d_call: -; clone_size: -; j_call: TRBJ1-5; v_call: TRBV5-6; cdr3_aa: CASSWGHYSNQPQHF; cdr3_nt: TGTGCCAGCAGCTGGGGGCATTATAGCAATCAGCCCCAGCATTTT
d_call: TRBD1; clone_size: few; j_call: TRBJ2-1; v_call: TRBV9; cdr3_aa: CASSVGTVSRGEQFF; cdr3_nt: TGTGCCAGCAGCGTCGGGACAGTCTCCCGAGGCGAGCAGTTCTTC
d_call: -; clone_size: -; j_call: TRBJ2-5; v_call: TRBV6-1; cdr3_aa: CASLPSSQKETQYF; cdr3_nt: TGTGCCAGTCTCCCTAGTAGCCAGAAAGAGACCCAGTACTTC
d_call: -; clone_size: -; j_call: TRBJ1-2; v_call: TRBV5-5; cdr3_aa: CASSPPGQRVYTF; cdr3_nt: TGTGCCAGCAGCCCTCCGGGCCAGAGGGTCTACACCTTC
d_call: TRBD1; clone_size: -; j_call: TRBJ2-2; v_call: TRBV10-3; cdr3_aa: CASGTANTGELFF; cdr3_nt: TGTGCCTCCGGGACAGCGAACACCGGGGAGCTGTTTTTT
d_call: -; clone_size: once; j_call: TRBJ2-6; v_call: TRBV28; cdr3_aa: CATKGLPGANVLTF; cdr3_nt: TGTGCCACCAAGGGGCTCCCTGGGGCCAACGTCCTGACTTTC
d_call: -; clone_size: -; j_call: TRBJ1-2; v_call: TRBV7-9; cdr3_aa: CASSLGLYYGYTF; cdr3_nt: TGTGCCAGCAGCTTGGGACTTTACTATGGCTACACCTTC
d_call: TRBD1; clone_size: -; j_call: TRBJ1-2; v_call: TRBV9; cdr3_aa: CASARQGAIAGYTF; cdr3_nt: TGTGCCAGCGCCAGACAGGGGGCCATAGCTGGCTACACCTTC
d_call: -; clone_size: -; j_call: TRBJ2-5; v_call: TRBV10-2; cdr3_aa: CASSEQLIKTQYF; cdr3_nt: TGCGCCAGCAGTGAACAGTTGATAAAGACCCAGTACTTC
d_call: -; clone_size: -; j_call: TRBJ2-2; v_call: TRBV25-1; cdr3_aa: CASTLNTGELFF; cdr3_nt: TGTGCCAGCACCTTAAACACCGGGGAGCTGTTTTTT
d_call: TRBD2; clone_size: -; j_call: TRBJ2-3; v_call: TRBV4-2; cdr3_aa: CASSQDGGGLSPNTQYF; cdr3_nt: TGTGCCAGCAGCCAAGACGGGGGGGGACTTTCGCCAAATACGCAGTATTTT
d_call: TRBD2; clone_size: -; j_call: TRBJ2-3; v_call: TRBV30; cdr3_aa: CAWGTIGEFTDTQYF; cdr3_nt: TGTGCCTGGGGGACTATAGGGGAGTTCACAGATACGCAGTATTTT
d_call: -; clone_size: -; j_call: TRBJ1-2; v_call: TRBV12-5; cdr3_aa: CASGFYPKGGDGYTF; cdr3_nt: TGTGCTAGTGGTTTTTATCCGAAGGGCGGGGATGGCTACACCTTC
d_call: -; clone_size: -; j_call: TRBJ2-1; v_call: TRBV7-9; cdr3_aa: CASSFFYEQFF; cdr3_nt: TGTGCCAGCAGCTTCTTCTATGAGCAGTTCTTC
d_call: -; clone_size: -; j_call: TRBJ2-3; v_call: TRBV7-9; cdr3_aa: CASSFTSLWGDTQYF; cdr3_nt: TGTGCCAGCAGCTTCACTAGTCTTTGGGGAGATACGCAGTATTTT
d_call: -; clone_size: -; j_call: TRBJ1-4; v_call: TRBV28; cdr3_aa: CASSLDRFNEKLFF; cdr3_nt: TGTGCCAGCAGTTTAGACAGATTTAATGAAAAACTGTTTTTT
d_call: TRBD1; clone_size: few; j_call: TRBJ1-4; v_call: TRBV7-2; cdr3_aa: CASSFGDRGNEKLFF; cdr3_nt: TGTGCCAGCAGTTTCGGAGACAGGGGTAATGAAAAACTGTTTTTT
d_call: TRBD1; clone_size: -; j_call: TRBJ1-1; v_call: TRBV11-2; cdr3_aa: CASRHHRGWTEAFF; cdr3_nt: TGTGCCAGCAGACATCACAGGGGGTGGACTGAAGCTTTCTTT
d_call: -; clone_size: medium-sized; j_call: TRBJ1-2; v_call: TRBV19; cdr3_aa: CASKDTGHYGYTF; cdr3_nt: TGTGCCAGTAAAGACACTGGCCACTATGGCTACACCTTC
d_call: -; clone_size: -; j_call: TRBJ2-1; v_call: TRBV5-6; cdr3_aa: CASSLFGVNEQFF; cdr3_nt: TGTGCCAGCAGCTTGTTCGGGGTAAATGAGCAGTTCTTC
d_call: TRBD1; clone_size: few; j_call: TRBJ1-3; v_call: TRBV27; cdr3_aa: CASSLGQGFSGNTIYF; cdr3_nt: TGTGCCAGCAGTCTGGGACAGGGGTTCTCTGGAAACACCATATATTTT
d_call: TRBD2; clone_size: -; j_call: TRBJ2-1; v_call: TRBV4-2; cdr3_aa: CASSQEPSGGANEQFF; cdr3_nt: TGTGCCAGCAGCCAAGAACCTAGCGGGGGGGCGAATGAGCAGTTCTTC
d_call: -; clone_size: -; j_call: TRBJ2-5; v_call: TRBV4-2; cdr3_aa: CASSQDRGTQETQYF; cdr3_nt: TGTGCCAGCAGCCAAGATCGGGGGACCCAAGAGACCCAGTACTTC
d_call: TRBD2; clone_size: -; j_call: TRBJ2-5; v_call: TRBV4-2; cdr3_aa: CASSQDPTSGGVVETQYF; cdr3_nt: TGTGCCAGCAGCCAAGACCCGACTAGCGGGGGAGTTGTGGAGACCCAGTACTTC